This T cell receptor beta chain was obtained from a study of T cell responses to AZD1222 COVID-19 vaccine. The study, taken as a whole, reports: White British people made up most donors, females outnumbered males, and clonal diversity was possibly underestimated. Vaccine-related CD4 TCRs covered spike, predominating at 160-218 and 743-854. Increases in Spike-specific TCR breadth and depth were seen after two AZD1222 doses. The study sampled repertoires only after the peak T cell response.

About this clone: Its antigen is currently unknown.

Only in-frame clones appear in the TCRdb table, and some are missing; sequencing was by immunoSEQ multiplex PCR. The sample consists of under 200,000 clones, about 94% of them appearing once. V shed 3 bases, J shed 5 bases, and the junction held 3 bases outside the gene matches. The CDR3 runs to 13 residues. Germline V gene lookup returns CDR1 MDHEN and CDR2 SYDVKM. The starting material was peripheral blood, obtained on day 0 of AZD1222 vaccination. The receptor comes from an adult in good health. The gene calls are TRBV28 and TRBJ1-1; TRBD1 matches at 7 bases. The CDR3 bases are TGTGCCAGCAGTTTCAGGGGGAGTACTGAAGCTTTCTTT. Translated, it gives CASSFRGSTEAFF.